The 8 T cell receptor beta chains listed next were all sequenced from one sample in a study of identifying expanded T cells in peripheral blood. Sequencing used immunoSEQ multiplex PCR; TCRdb keeps in-frame clones, though not all of them. The sample has more than 70,000 clones, around 85% seen once. Sequences were obtained from blood. All receptors come from a person between 18 and 75 years old in good health.

The chain uses TRBV30 and TRBJ2-5; 12 bases line up with TRBD1. The J call may be in error: the DNA end matches TRBJ2-7 better. The germline V gene has CDR1 GTSNPN and CDR2 SVGIG (reference sequence). This CDR3 contains 16 residues. The DNA for the CDR3 is TGTGCCTGGAGCTGGGACAGGGGGCTAAGCTCCTACGAGCAGTACTTC. This encodes CAWSWDRGLSSYEQYF.

CDR3 region: CASSLVPGGVLGTQYF. CDR3 bases: TGTGCCAGCAGCTTGGTTCCGGGGGGGGTTCTCGGGACCCAGTACTTC. The chain has TRBV5-4 and TRBJ2-5; 8 bases map to TRBD2. The V gene's germline CDR1 is SGHNT and CDR2 YYREEE (reference sequence). This CDR3 is built from 16 residues. V gave up 0 bases and J gave up 7 bases; unmatched junction bases: 11. Filled out from reference TRBV5-4 and TRBJ2-5, the complete variable domain reads ETGVTQSPTHLIKTRGQQVTLRCSSQSGHNTVSWYQQALGQGPQFIFQYYREEENGRGNFPPRFSGLQFPNYSSELNVNALELDDSALYLCASSLVPGGVLGTQYFGPGTRLLVL.

The V and J genes are TRBV9 and TRBJ2-3; 8 bases are a match to TRBD1. V was pared by 3 bases and J by 2 bases, with 5 bases of the junction left unmatched. This CDR3 region has 15 residues. CDR1 SGDLS and CDR2 YYNGEE come from the germline V gene. Written as DNA, the CDR3 is TGTGCCAGCAGCGGACCGGGACAGGTCACAGATACGCAGTATTTT. Amino acids: CASSGPGQVTDTQYF.

The chain employs TRBV9 and TRBJ1-1; D call uncertain. Trimming shortened V by 2 bases and J by 3 bases, and 11 bases separated the two germline ends. This CDR3 spans 14 amino acids. Per the germline V gene, CDR1 is SGDLS and CDR2 is YYNGEE. CDR3 bases: TGTGCCAGCAGCGTGGGGTGGTTGGACACTGAAGCTTTCTTT. It yields the protein CASSVGWLDTEAFF.

The chain carries TRBV7-9 and TRBJ1-5; D possibly corresponds to TRBD1 (6 bases). Per the germline V gene, CDR1 is SEHNR and CDR2 is FQNEAQ (reference sequence). V shed 1 base and J shed 4 bases, with 11 bases lying between them. The CDR3 extends over 15 amino acids. The CDR3: CASSLVGGGNQPQHF. The DNA of the CDR3 is TGTGCCAGCAGCTTAGTAGGAGGGGGAAATCAGCCCCAGCATTTT.

The chain is built from TRBV7-7 and TRBJ2-1, with TRBD1 matching 7 bases. The CDR3 sequence is 18 residues long. From germline, CDR1 is SSHAT and CDR2 FNYEAQ (reference sequence). The junction had 8 bases not matched to a gene; V was cut back by 0 bases and J by 0 bases. The CDR3 is CASSLADRVESSYNEQFF. The CDR3, as DNA: TGTGCCAGCAGCTTAGCCGACAGGGTAGAGAGCTCCTACAATGAGCAGTTCTTC.

The rearrangement joins TRBV6-5 to TRBJ2-5, with D hard to call. Germline CDR1 is MNHEY and CDR2 is SVGAGI. The V and J ends lost 5 bases and 7 bases respectively, with 14 bases between them. The CDR3 spans 13 residues. The CDR3 reads CASSEAGSGTQYF. CDR3 nucleotides: TGTGCCAGCAGTGAGGCAGGTTCGGGGACCCAGTACTTC.

V gene TRBV28 combines with J gene TRBJ2-6; a weak D match, TRBD1 (5 bases). The CDR3 has 15 residues. Trimming shortened V by 2 bases and J by 2 bases, and 7 bases separated the two germline ends. Germline CDR1 and CDR2: MDHEN and SYDVKM. The CDR3 is CASSLAGTGANVLTF. The CDR3, as DNA: TGTGCCAGCAGTTTAGCAGGGACTGGGGCCAACGTCCTGACTTTC.